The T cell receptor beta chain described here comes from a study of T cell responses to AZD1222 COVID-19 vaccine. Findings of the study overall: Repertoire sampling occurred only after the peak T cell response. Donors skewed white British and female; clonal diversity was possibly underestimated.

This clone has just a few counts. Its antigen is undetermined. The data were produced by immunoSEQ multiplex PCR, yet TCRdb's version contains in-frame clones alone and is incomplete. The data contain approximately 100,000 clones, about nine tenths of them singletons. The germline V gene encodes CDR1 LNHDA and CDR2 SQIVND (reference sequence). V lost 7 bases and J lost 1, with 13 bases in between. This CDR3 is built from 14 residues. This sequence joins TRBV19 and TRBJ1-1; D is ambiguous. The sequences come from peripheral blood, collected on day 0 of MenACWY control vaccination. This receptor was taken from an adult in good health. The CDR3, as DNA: TGTGCCAGTAAAAGAGGAGTGGGGAACACTGAAGCTTTCTTT. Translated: CASKRGVGNTEAFF.